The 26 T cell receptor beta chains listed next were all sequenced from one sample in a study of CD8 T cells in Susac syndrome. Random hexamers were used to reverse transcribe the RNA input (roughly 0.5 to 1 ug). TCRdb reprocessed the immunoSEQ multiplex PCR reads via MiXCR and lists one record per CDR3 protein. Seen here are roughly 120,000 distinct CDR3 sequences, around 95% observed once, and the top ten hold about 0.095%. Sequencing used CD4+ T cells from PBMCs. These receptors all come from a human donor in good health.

CDR3 in amino acids: CASSQGLGTDTQYF. Written as DNA, the CDR3 is TGTGCCAGCAGCCAGGGGTTGGGTACAGATACGCAGTATTTT. The rearrangement joins TRBV3-1 to TRBJ2-3, with unresolved D. Trimming shortened V by 3 bases and J by 3 bases, and 10 bases separated the two germline ends. The germline V gene encodes CDR1 LGHDT and CDR2 YNNKEL (reference sequence). This CDR3 contains 14 residues.

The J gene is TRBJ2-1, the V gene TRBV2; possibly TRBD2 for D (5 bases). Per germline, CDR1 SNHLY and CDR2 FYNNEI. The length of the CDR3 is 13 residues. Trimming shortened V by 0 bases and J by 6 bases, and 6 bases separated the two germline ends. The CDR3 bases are TGTGCCAGCAGTGAAGCCGGGGTCAATGAGCAGTTCTTC. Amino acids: CASSEAGVNEQFF.

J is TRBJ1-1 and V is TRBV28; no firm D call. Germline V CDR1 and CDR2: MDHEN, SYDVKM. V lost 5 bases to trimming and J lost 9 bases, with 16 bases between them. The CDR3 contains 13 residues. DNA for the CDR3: TGTGCCAGCAGTCAGAGAATCGTGGAGAAAGCTTTCTTT. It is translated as CASSQRIVEKAFF.

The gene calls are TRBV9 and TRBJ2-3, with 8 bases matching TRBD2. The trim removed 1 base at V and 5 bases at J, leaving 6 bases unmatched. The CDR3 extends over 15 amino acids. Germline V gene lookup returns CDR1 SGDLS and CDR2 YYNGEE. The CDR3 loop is CASSVSGTSGDTQYF. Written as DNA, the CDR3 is TGTGCCAGCAGCGTAAGCGGGACTAGTGGAGATACGCAGTATTTT. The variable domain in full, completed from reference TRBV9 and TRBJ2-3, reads DSGVTQTPKHLITATGQRVTLRCSPRSGDLSVYWYQQSLDQGLQFLIQYYNGEERAKGNILERFSAQQFPDLHSELNLSSLELGDSALYFCASSVSGTSGDTQYFGPGTRLTVL.

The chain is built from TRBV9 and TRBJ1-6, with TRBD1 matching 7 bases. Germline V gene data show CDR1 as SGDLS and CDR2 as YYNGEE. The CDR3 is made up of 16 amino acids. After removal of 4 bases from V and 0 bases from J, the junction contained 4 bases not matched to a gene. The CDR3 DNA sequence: TGTGCCAGCAGCAAACAGGGGAGCTCCTATAATTCACCCCTCCACTTT. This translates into CASSKQGSSYNSPLHF.

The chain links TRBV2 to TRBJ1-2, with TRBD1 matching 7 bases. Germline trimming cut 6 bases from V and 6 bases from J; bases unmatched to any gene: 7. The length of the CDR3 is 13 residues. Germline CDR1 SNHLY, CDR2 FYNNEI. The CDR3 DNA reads TGTGCCAGCAGACAACAGGGGATGCATGGCTACACCTTC. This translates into CASRQQGMHGYTF.

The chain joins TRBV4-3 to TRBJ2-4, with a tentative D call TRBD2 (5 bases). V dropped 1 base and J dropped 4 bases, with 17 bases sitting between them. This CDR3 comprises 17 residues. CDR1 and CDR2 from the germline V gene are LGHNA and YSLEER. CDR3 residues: CASSQGGVATPKNIQYF. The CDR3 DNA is TGCGCCAGCAGCCAAGGGGGAGTGGCTACTCCGAAAAACATTCAGTACTTC.

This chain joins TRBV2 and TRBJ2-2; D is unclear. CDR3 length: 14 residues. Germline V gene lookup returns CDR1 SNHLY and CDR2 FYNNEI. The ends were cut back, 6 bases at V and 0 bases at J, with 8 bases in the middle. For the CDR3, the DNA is TGTGCCAGCAGGGCCGATGCGAACACCGGGGAGCTGTTTTTT. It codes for CASRADANTGELFF.

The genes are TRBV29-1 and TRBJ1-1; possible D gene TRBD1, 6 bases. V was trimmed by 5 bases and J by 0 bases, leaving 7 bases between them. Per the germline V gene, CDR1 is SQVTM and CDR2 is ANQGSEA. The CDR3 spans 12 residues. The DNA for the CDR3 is TGCAGCGTTCAGGGGATGAACACTGAAGCTTTCTTT. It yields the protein CSVQGMNTEAFF.

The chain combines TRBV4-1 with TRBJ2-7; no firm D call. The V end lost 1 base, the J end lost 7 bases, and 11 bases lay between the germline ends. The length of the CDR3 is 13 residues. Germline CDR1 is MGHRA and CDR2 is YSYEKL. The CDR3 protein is CASSQGRLEEQYF. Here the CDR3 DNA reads TGCGCCAGCAGCCAAGGCCGACTGGAGGAGCAGTACTTC.

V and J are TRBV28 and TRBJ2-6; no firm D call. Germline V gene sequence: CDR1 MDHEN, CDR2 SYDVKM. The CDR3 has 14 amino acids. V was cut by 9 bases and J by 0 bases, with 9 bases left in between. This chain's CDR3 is CASSEASGANVLTF. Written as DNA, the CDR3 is TGTGCCAGTTCAGAAGCCTCTGGGGCCAACGTCCTGACTTTC.

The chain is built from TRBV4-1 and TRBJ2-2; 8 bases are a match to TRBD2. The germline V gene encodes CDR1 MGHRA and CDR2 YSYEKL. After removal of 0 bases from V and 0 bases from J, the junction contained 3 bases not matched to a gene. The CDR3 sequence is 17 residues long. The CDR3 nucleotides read TGCGCCAGCAGCCAAGACGGCGGGGGGACGAACACCGGGGAGCTGTTTTTT. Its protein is CASSQDGGGTNTGELFF.

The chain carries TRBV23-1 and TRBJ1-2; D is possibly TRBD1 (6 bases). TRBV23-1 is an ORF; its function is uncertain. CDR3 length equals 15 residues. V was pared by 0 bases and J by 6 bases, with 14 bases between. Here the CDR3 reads CASSQSWGASDGYTF. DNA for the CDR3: TGCGCCAGCAGTCAATCTTGGGGGGCTTCTGATGGCTACACCTTC.

The DNA for the CDR3 is TGTGCCAGCAGCAACCTCTACGAGCAGTACTTC. This sequence encodes CASSNLYEQYF. The chain recombines TRBV3-1 with TRBJ2-7, with unresolved D. In germline, CDR1 is LGHDT, CDR2 YNNKEL (reference sequence). The germline V and J ends were trimmed by 5 bases and 3 bases, with 5 bases remaining between them. The CDR3 consists of 11 residues.

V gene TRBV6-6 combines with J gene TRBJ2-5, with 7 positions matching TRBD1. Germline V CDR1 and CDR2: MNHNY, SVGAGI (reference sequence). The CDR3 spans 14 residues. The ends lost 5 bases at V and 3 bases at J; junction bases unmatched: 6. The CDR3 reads CASSRDRAEETQYF. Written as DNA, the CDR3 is TGTGCCAGCAGTCGCGACAGGGCCGAAGAGACCCAGTACTTC.

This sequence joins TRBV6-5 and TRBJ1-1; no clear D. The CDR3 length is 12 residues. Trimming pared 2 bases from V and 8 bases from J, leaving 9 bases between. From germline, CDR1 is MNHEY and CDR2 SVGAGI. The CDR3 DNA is TGTGCCAGCAGTTACGGTGGGGTAGAAGCTTTCTTT. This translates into CASSYGGVEAFF.

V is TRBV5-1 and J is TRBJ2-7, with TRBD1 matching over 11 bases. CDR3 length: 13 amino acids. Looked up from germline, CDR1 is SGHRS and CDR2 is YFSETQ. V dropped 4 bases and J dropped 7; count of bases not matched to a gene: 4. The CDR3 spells CASSGQGALEQYF. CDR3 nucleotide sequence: TGCGCCAGCAGCGGACAGGGGGCGCTTGAGCAGTACTTC. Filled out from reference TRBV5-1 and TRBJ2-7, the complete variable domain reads KAGVTQTPRYLIKTRGQQVTLSCSPISGHRSVSWYQQTPGQGLQFLFEYFSETQRNKGNFPGRFSGRQFSNSRSEMNVSTLELGDSALYLCASSGQGALEQYFGPGTRLTVT.

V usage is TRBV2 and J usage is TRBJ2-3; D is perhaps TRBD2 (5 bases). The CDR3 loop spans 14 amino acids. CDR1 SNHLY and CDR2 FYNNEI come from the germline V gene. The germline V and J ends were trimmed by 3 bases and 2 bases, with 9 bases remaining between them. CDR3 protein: CASSDKRITDTQYF. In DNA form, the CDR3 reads TGTGCCAGCAGTGACAAGCGGATCACAGATACGCAGTATTTT.

The CDR3 loop is CASSHRTSEPKTQYF. In DNA form, the CDR3 reads TGCGCCAGCAGTCACCGGACTAGTGAGCCCAAGACCCAGTACTTC. This sequence joins TRBV23-1 and TRBJ2-5; 7 bases align to TRBD2. TRBV23-1 is noted as an ORF with a role that remains uncertain. Germline trimming cut 3 bases from V and 6 bases from J; bases unmatched to any gene: 10. The CDR3 contains 15 residues.

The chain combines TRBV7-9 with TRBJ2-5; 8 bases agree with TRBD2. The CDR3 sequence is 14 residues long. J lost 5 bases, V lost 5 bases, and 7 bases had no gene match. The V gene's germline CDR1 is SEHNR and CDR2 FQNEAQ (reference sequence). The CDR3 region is CASSRLALRETQYF. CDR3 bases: TGTGCCAGCAGCCGACTAGCGTTACGGGAGACCCAGTACTTC.

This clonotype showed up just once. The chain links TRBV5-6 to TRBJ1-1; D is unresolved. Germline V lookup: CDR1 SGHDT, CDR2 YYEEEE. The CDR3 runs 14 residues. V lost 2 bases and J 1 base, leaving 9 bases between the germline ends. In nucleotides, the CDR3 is TGTGCCAGCAGCTTTTTCCAAAAGAACACTGAAGCTTTCTTT. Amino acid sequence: CASSFFQKNTEAFF.

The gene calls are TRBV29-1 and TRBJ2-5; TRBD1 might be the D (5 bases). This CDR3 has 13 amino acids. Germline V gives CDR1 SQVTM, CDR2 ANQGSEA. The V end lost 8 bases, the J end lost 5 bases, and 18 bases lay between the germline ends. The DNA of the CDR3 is TGCAGCCACTCGACAGAGTCGTGGGAGACCCAGTACTTC. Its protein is CSHSTESWETQYF.

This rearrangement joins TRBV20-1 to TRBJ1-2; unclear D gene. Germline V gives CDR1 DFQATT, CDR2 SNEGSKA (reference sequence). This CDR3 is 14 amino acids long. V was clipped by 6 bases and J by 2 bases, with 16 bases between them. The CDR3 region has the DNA TGCAGTGCGGGCGATGAGGGAGTAAACTATGGCTACACCTTC. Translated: CSAGDEGVNYGYTF.

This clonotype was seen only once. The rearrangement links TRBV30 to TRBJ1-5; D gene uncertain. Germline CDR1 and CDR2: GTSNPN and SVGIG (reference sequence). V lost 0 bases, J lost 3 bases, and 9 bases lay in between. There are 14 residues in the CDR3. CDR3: CAWSVKGFNQPQHF. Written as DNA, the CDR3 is TGTGCCTGGAGTGTGAAGGGATTCAATCAGCCCCAGCATTTT.

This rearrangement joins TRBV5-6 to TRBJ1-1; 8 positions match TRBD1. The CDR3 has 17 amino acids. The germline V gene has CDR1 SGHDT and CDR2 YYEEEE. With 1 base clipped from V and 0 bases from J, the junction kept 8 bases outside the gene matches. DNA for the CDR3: TGTGCCAGCAGCTTGATCGCGGCAGGGGGCATGAACACTGAAGCTTTCTTT. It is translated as CASSLIAAGGMNTEAFF.

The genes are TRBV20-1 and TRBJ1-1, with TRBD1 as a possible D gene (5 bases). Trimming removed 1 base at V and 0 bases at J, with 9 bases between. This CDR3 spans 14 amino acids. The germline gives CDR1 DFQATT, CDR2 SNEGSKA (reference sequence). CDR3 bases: TGCAGTGCTAGAGGGGACGCCTTGAACACTGAAGCTTTCTTT. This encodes CSARGDALNTEAFF.